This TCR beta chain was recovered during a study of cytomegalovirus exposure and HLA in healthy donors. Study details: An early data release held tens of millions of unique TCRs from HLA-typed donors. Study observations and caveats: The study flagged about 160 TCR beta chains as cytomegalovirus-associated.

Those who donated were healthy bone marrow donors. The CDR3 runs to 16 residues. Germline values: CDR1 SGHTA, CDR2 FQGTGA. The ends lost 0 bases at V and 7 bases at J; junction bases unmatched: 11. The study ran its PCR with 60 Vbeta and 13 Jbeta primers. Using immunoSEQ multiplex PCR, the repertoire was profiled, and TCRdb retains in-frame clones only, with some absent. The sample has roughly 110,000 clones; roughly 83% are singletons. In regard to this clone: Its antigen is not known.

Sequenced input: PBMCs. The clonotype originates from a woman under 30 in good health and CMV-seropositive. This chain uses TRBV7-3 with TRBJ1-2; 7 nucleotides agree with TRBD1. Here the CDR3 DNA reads TGTGCCAGCAGCTTAACCCCCTTACAGGGGATAGGTGGCTACACCTTC. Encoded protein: CASSLTPLQGIGGYTF.